A single sample is the source of the 6 T cell receptor beta chains below, sequenced in a study of cytomegalovirus exposure and HLA in healthy donors. PCR primers comprised 60 Vbeta and 13 Jbeta primers. Sequencing used immunoSEQ multiplex PCR; TCRdb keeps in-frame clones, though not all of them. The sample records around 160,000 clones, 70% to 80% being singletons. The sequencing sample was made of PBMCs. Source of these receptors: a man aged 35 to 55 in good health and CMV-seropositive.

The CDR3 sequence: CASSTGTGVNTIYF. Written as DNA, the CDR3 is TGTGCCAGCAGTACCGGGACAGGGGTAAACACCATATATTTT. This chain uses TRBV2 with TRBJ1-3, with 10 bases fitting TRBD1. The germline CDR1 and CDR2 sequences are SNHLY and FYNNEI. CDR3 length: 14 residues. V shed 5 bases, J shed 6 bases, and the junction held 4 bases outside the gene matches.

The genes are TRBV27 and TRBJ2-7, with 10 bases identical to TRBD2. V was clipped by 6 bases and J by 2 bases; unmatched bases: 10. CDR1 is MNHEY and CDR2 is SMNVEV in the germline V gene (reference sequence). This CDR3 spans 16 amino acids. DNA of the CDR3: TGTGCCAGCAGCCCCACTCCGGGACTAGCGACCTACGAGCAGTACTTC. Translation: CASSPTPGLATYEQYF.

The V call is TRBV9, the J call TRBJ2-5; 11 bases are a match to TRBD2. The J call could be wrong; TRBJ2-7 is a better fit for the DNA end. This CDR3 has 15 residues. The germline CDR1 and CDR2 sequences are SGDLS and YYNGEE. CDR3 in DNA: TGTGCCAGCAGCGTAGTCCCGACTAGCGGGACCGAGCAGTACTTC. Translation gives CASSVVPTSGTEQYF.

DNA for the CDR3: TGTGCCAGCAGCTTGGCAAGGCAGGGGACAGATACGCAGTATTTT. Translating gives CASSLARQGTDTQYF. This chain uses TRBV5-4 with TRBJ2-3, with D possibly being TRBD1 (6 bases). This CDR3 is built from 15 residues. The V and J ends lost 0 bases and 3 bases respectively, with 11 bases between them. Germline CDR1 reads SGHNT; CDR2 reads YYREEE (reference sequence).

The V gene is TRBV4-3, the J gene TRBJ1-4; D is ambiguous. The CDR3 is made up of 15 amino acids. CDR1 is LGHNA, CDR2 YSLEER, per germline. The V and J ends lost 0 bases and 8 bases respectively, with 13 bases between them. CDR3 sequence: CASSQDPGRGEKLFF. In DNA form, the CDR3 reads TGCGCCAGCAGCCAAGATCCAGGCAGAGGGGAAAAACTGTTTTTT.

V is TRBV5-1 and J is TRBJ2-5, with a weak D call TRBD2 (6 bases). V was cut by 2 bases and J by 5 bases, with 16 bases left in between. The CDR3 runs 15 residues. Germline CDR1 is SGHRS and CDR2 is YFSETQ. The CDR3 region is CASSFVSGDGETQYF. CDR3 bases: TGCGCCAGCAGCTTCGTTAGCGGAGACGGGGAGACCCAGTACTTC.